These T cell receptor beta chains were read from a single sample in a study of shared clonotypes between healthy human individuals. Generated by immunoSEQ multiplex PCR, the TCRdb table keeps only in-frame clones and is missing some. The sample holds about 1,800,000 clones; about 95% are singletons and the top ten take 0.9% to 1.5%. Sequenced material: naive CD8+ T cells sorted from blood. The receptors derive from a man younger than 30 in good health. The CDR3 runs from the conserved cysteine through the conserved F or W. A D gene is named only where the DNA matches it firmly. Only some rows state a clone size, as once, few, many or a class for expanded clones.

D gene: -; J gene: TRBJ2-7; clone size: -; V gene: TRBV12-2; CDR3 DNA: TGTGCAAGTCGCCTGGGTCCTGCAGGGGGCGTCGAGCAGTACTTC; CDR3 protein: CASRLGPAGGVEQYF
D gene: -; J gene: TRBJ2-7; clone size: -; V gene: TRBV4-1; CDR3 DNA: TGCGCCAGCAGCCCGGGGTGGGCCTACGAGCAGTACTTC; CDR3 protein: CASSPGWAYEQYF
D gene: -; J gene: TRBJ1-6; clone size: -; V gene: TRBV5-8; CDR3 DNA: TGTGCCAGCAGCTTGGTTGTTGGCCGAAATTCACCCCTCCACTTT; CDR3 protein: CASSLVVGRNSPLHF
D gene: -; J gene: TRBJ2-3; clone size: -; V gene: TRBV7-8; CDR3 DNA: TGTGCCAGCAGCTCCTTCCCCACAGATACGCAGTATTTT; CDR3 protein: CASSSFPTDTQYF
D gene: TRBD2; J gene: TRBJ2-2; clone size: -; V gene: TRBV19; CDR3 DNA: TGTGCCAGTAGTGGACTAGCTTACACCGGGGAGCTGTTTTTT; CDR3 protein: CASSGLAYTGELFF
D gene: -; J gene: TRBJ1-1; clone size: -; V gene: TRBV27; CDR3 DNA: TGTGCCAGCCGCTCCCTGGGACCCTTTAACACTGTGGAAGCTTTCTTT; CDR3 protein: CASRSLGPFNTVEAFF
D gene: TRBD2; J gene: TRBJ2-3; clone size: -; V gene: TRBV2; CDR3 DNA: TGTGCCAGCAGTGTCGGACTAGCGCACAGCACAGATACGCAGTATTTT; CDR3 protein: CASSVGLAHSTDTQYF
D gene: TRBD2; J gene: TRBJ2-1; clone size: -; V gene: TRBV27; CDR3 DNA: TGTGCCAGCAGTTCCGGACTAGCGGCCAATGAGCAGTTCTTC; CDR3 protein: CASSSGLAANEQFF
D gene: -; J gene: TRBJ2-5; clone size: -; V gene: TRBV5-6; CDR3 DNA: TGTGCCAGCAGCTTGGGGGACACCCAAGAGACCCAGTACTTC; CDR3 protein: CASSLGDTQETQYF
D gene: -; J gene: TRBJ1-2; clone size: -; V gene: TRBV5-1; CDR3 DNA: TGCGCCAGCAGCTGGGAATGGGAGCGAAACAACTATGGCTACACCTTC; CDR3 protein: CASSWEWERNNYGYTF
D gene: -; J gene: TRBJ2-7; clone size: -; V gene: TRBV7-9; CDR3 DNA: TGTGCCAGCAGCATGACCGGGACGGCCTACGAGCAGTACTTC; CDR3 protein: CASSMTGTAYEQYF
D gene: TRBD1; J gene: TRBJ1-4; clone size: -; V gene: TRBV28; CDR3 DNA: TGTGCCAGCAGTCCTACCGGGACAGGGGGCGGGAAACTGTTTTTT; CDR3 protein: CASSPTGTGGGKLFF
D gene: -; J gene: TRBJ2-1; clone size: -; V gene: TRBV11-2; CDR3 DNA: TGTGCCAGCACCAATAAATTATCGTTAGCCTACAATGAGCAGTTCTTC; CDR3 protein: CASTNKLSLAYNEQFF
D gene: -; J gene: TRBJ2-5; clone size: -; V gene: TRBV28; CDR3 DNA: TGTGCCAGCAATGGGGACCAAGAGACCCAGTACTTC; CDR3 protein: CASNGDQETQYF
D gene: TRBD1; J gene: TRBJ2-1; clone size: -; V gene: TRBV15; CDR3 DNA: TGTGCCACCAGCAGCGCAGGGGGCCTTTCAGGGGATGAGCAGTTCTTC; CDR3 protein: CATSSAGGLSGDEQFF
D gene: -; J gene: TRBJ2-7; clone size: -; V gene: TRBV11-3; CDR3 DNA: TGTGCCAGCAGCTCCCCCGGAGGTGGGGGCCACGAGCAGTACTTC; CDR3 protein: CASSSPGGGGHEQYF
D gene: TRBD1; J gene: TRBJ1-4; clone size: -; V gene: TRBV28; CDR3 DNA: TGTGCCAGCAGTTTTCTTGGGACAGTAAATGAAAAACTGTTTTTT; CDR3 protein: CASSFLGTVNEKLFF
D gene: -; J gene: TRBJ2-7; clone size: -; V gene: TRBV5-1; CDR3 DNA: TGCGCCAGCAGCTTGGAGGTGACCTACGAGCAGTACTTC; CDR3 protein: CASSLEVTYEQYF
D gene: TRBD1; J gene: TRBJ1-1; clone size: -; V gene: TRBV6-5; CDR3 DNA: TGTGCCAGCAGGACCGGACAGGGGTCTGAAGCTTTCTTT; CDR3 protein: CASRTGQGSEAFF
D gene: TRBD1; J gene: TRBJ1-1; clone size: -; V gene: TRBV5-1; CDR3 DNA: TGCGCCAGTAACAGGGGAACAATAGCTTTCTTT; CDR3 protein: CASNRGTIAFF
D gene: -; J gene: TRBJ2-7; clone size: -; V gene: TRBV6-1; CDR3 DNA: TGTGCCAGCAGTGAATTCTCTTCCTCCTACGAGCAGTACTTC; CDR3 protein: CASSEFSSSYEQYF
D gene: TRBD2; J gene: TRBJ2-1; clone size: -; V gene: TRBV28; CDR3 DNA: TGTGCCAGCAATACCGCGGGAGGGAGCAATGAGCAGTTCTTC; CDR3 protein: CASNTAGGSNEQFF
D gene: -; J gene: TRBJ1-2; clone size: -; V gene: TRBV7-9; CDR3 DNA: TGTGCCAGCAGCTTAGATATCAGGGGTAACTATGGCTACACCTTC; CDR3 protein: CASSLDIRGNYGYTF
D gene: TRBD1; J gene: TRBJ1-2; clone size: -; V gene: TRBV7-8; CDR3 DNA: TGTGCCAGCAGCTCAAAGACAGGGGGCGTCTATGGCTACACCTTC; CDR3 protein: CASSSKTGGVYGYTF
D gene: TRBD1; J gene: TRBJ2-7; clone size: -; V gene: TRBV25-1; CDR3 DNA: TGTGCCAGCAGTGAATACGGGGACAGGCTTCTCTACGAGCAGTACTTC; CDR3 protein: CASSEYGDRLLYEQYF
D gene: -; J gene: TRBJ2-3; clone size: -; V gene: TRBV6-5; CDR3 DNA: TGTGCCAGCAGTATAGGACAAACACCAGATACGCAGTATTTT; CDR3 protein: CASSIGQTPDTQYF
D gene: TRBD2; J gene: TRBJ2-5; clone size: -; V gene: TRBV11-2; CDR3 DNA: TGTGCCAGCAGCTTAGCGGGAGGGCAAGAGACCCAGTACTTC; CDR3 protein: CASSLAGGQETQYF
D gene: -; J gene: TRBJ2-7; clone size: -; V gene: TRBV6-6; CDR3 DNA: TGTGCCAGCAGTTACGGTGGGGGATCCTACGAGCAGTACTTC; CDR3 protein: CASSYGGGSYEQYF
D gene: -; J gene: TRBJ1-2; clone size: -; V gene: TRBV28; CDR3 DNA: TGTGCCAGCAGTAGACAGGACCTCTATGGCTACACCTTC; CDR3 protein: CASSRQDLYGYTF
D gene: TRBD1; J gene: TRBJ2-5; clone size: -; V gene: TRBV25-1; CDR3 DNA: TGTGCCAGCAGTGGGGACAGCCAAGAGACCCAGTACTTC; CDR3 protein: CASSGDSQETQYF
D gene: -; J gene: TRBJ2-6; clone size: -; V gene: TRBV19; CDR3 DNA: TGTGCCAGTAGTGAGGGATGGGCCAACGTCCTGACTTTC; CDR3 protein: CASSEGWANVLTF
D gene: TRBD1; J gene: TRBJ2-1; clone size: few; V gene: TRBV10-1; CDR3 DNA: TGCGCCAGCAGTGAGCGGACAGGGTTTTACAATGAGCAGTTCTTC; CDR3 protein: CASSERTGFYNEQFF
D gene: TRBD1; J gene: TRBJ2-7; clone size: -; V gene: TRBV5-1; CDR3 DNA: TGCGCCAGCAGCTCCCCCGACAGGGGATATTACGAGCAGTACTTC; CDR3 protein: CASSSPDRGYYEQYF
D gene: -; J gene: TRBJ2-7; clone size: -; V gene: TRBV11-3; CDR3 DNA: TGTGCCAGCAGCTTCGGGGTAGGTGCGGTAGAGCAGTACTTC; CDR3 protein: CASSFGVGAVEQYF
D gene: TRBD1; J gene: TRBJ1-1; clone size: -; V gene: TRBV6-1; CDR3 DNA: TGTGCCAGCAGACAAACCGGGACAGTAATTGAAGCTTTCTTT; CDR3 protein: CASRQTGTVIEAFF
D gene: TRBD2; J gene: TRBJ2-3; clone size: -; V gene: TRBV27; CDR3 DNA: TGTGCCAGCAGTATCACTAGCGGGGGATGGACAGATACGCAGTATTTT; CDR3 protein: CASSITSGGWTDTQYF
D gene: -; J gene: TRBJ2-7; clone size: -; V gene: TRBV5-1; CDR3 DNA: TGCGCCAGCCACGCCGGGGGACACGAGCAGTACTTC; CDR3 protein: CASHAGGHEQYF
D gene: TRBD2; J gene: TRBJ2-1; clone size: -; V gene: TRBV6-5; CDR3 DNA: TGTGCCAGCATCCCCACTAGCGGGCAAAACAATGAGCAGTTCTTC; CDR3 protein: CASIPTSGQNNEQFF
D gene: -; J gene: TRBJ1-2; clone size: -; V gene: TRBV2; CDR3 DNA: TGTGCCAGCCTACTCGAATTCGGGGCTGGCTACACCTTC; CDR3 protein: CASLLEFGAGYTF
D gene: TRBD2; J gene: TRBJ2-2; clone size: -; V gene: TRBV4-3; CDR3 DNA: TGCGCCAGCAGCCCGGACGGGACTAGCGACACCGGGGAGCTGTTTTTT; CDR3 protein: CASSPDGTSDTGELFF
D gene: -; J gene: TRBJ2-7; clone size: -; V gene: TRBV4-2; CDR3 DNA: TGTGCCAGCAGCCAAGATAAGGGGGGGCCAGACGTCTCCTACGAGCAGTACTTC; CDR3 protein: CASSQDKGGPDVSYEQYF
D gene: -; J gene: TRBJ2-1; clone size: -; V gene: TRBV2; CDR3 DNA: TGTGCCAGCAGGGGATCGGGAAGCTCCTACAATGAGCAGTTCTTC; CDR3 protein: CASRGSGSSYNEQFF
D gene: -; J gene: TRBJ2-7; clone size: -; V gene: TRBV7-2; CDR3 DNA: TGTGCCAGCAGCGTCGGAGTCATAGGGAGAGGGTACGAGCAGTACTTC; CDR3 protein: CASSVGVIGRGYEQYF
D gene: -; J gene: TRBJ2-6; clone size: -; V gene: TRBV4-1; CDR3 DNA: TGCGCCAGCAGCCAAGATAGTCCGGCAGGCTCTGGGGCCAACGTCCTGACTTTC; CDR3 protein: CASSQDSPAGSGANVLTF
D gene: -; J gene: TRBJ2-5; clone size: -; V gene: TRBV10-1; CDR3 DNA: TGCGCCAGCAGTGAGTCATCGTCGGAGACCCAGTACTTC; CDR3 protein: CASSESSSETQYF
D gene: TRBD2; J gene: TRBJ2-7; clone size: -; V gene: TRBV28; CDR3 DNA: TGTGCCAGCACCCCTTATAGCGGGGTACTTGCCGAGCAGTACTTC; CDR3 protein: CASTPYSGVLAEQYF